This TCR beta chain is from a study of OX40 agonist ivuxolimab in advanced cancers. The repertoire was sequenced with immunoSEQ multiplex PCR; TCRdb's copy has only in-frame clones and lacks some. The sample carries 35,000 to 50,000 clones, 88% recorded once. Study-level results: Expanded clones tended on average to be more numerous among CD8+ T cells than CD4+. In the 0.1-3.0 mg/kg groups, partial responders showed among the lowest expansion. Specificity for antigen went undetermined in the expanded peripheral T cells.

As concerns this clone: Its antigen is currently unknown.

Germline V gene lookup returns CDR1 SGHTA and CDR2 FQGNSA. V trimming: 5 bases; J trimming: 1 base; junction bases outside the gene matches: 2. The CDR3 totals 13 residues. The specimen was CD4+ or CD8+ T cells sorted from blood, collected in a trial of the OX40 agonist ivuxolimab. The clonotype was recovered from an adult with an advanced solid tumor such as melanoma, head and neck, liver or kidney cancer. The chain uses TRBV7-2 and TRBJ2-7; 7 bases are shared with TRBD2. CDR3 region: CASSPGGSYEQYF. In DNA, the CDR3 is TGTGCCAGCAGCCCCGGGGGGTCCTACGAGCAGTACTTC.